This T cell receptor beta chain was obtained from a study of blood T cell repertoires in COVID-19. For the study at large: Donors in the United States, Italy and Spain gave samples during acute or convalescent COVID-19. T cells, B-cell-depleted T cells, or PBMCs provided the cDNA or gDNA that served as material.

In the source study's methods: Reference gene primer amplification gave estimated nucleated cell counts. Sequenced by immunoSEQ multiplex PCR; TCRdb stores in-frame clones only, minus some. The D gene and trimming were derived from the DNA, and the V and J assignments and clone size from that table. The sample has roughly 170,000 clones, around 85% seen once; the top ten hold approximately 1.1%. Germline-derived CDR1 and CDR2 are MNHEY and SVGAGI. V lost 6 bases, J lost 10 bases, and 21 bases lay in between. This CDR3 has 14 residues. The clonotype was recovered from a man aged 60-69 years who had recovered from COVID-19. Material: peripheral blood. The chain combines TRBV6-5 with TRBJ1-1; a possible D gene is TRBD1 (5 bases). The CDR3: CASSPGLLIELAFF. CDR3 in DNA: TGTGCCAGCAGCCCGGGACTGTTAATCGAATTAGCTTTCTTT.